A single sample is the source of the 22 T cell receptor beta chains below, sequenced in a study of identical twins. TCRdb re-analysed the 5' RACE reads in MiXCR, keeping a single row per CDR3 protein. This sample has roughly 500,000 distinct CDR3 sequences, with 22% found just once. The same sample was also studied in work on T cells expressing NK-cell markers.

Sample: CD4+ T cells sorted from blood. The receptor set was obtained from a woman aged 18-29 years in good health.

The chain is built from TRBV12-5 and TRBJ2-2, with 10 bases aligning to TRBD2. This CDR3 comprises 17 residues. Germline CDR1 and CDR2: LGHNT and FRNRAP. J lost 3 bases, V lost 0 bases, and 4 bases had no gene match. The CDR3 protein is CASGLVLAGSYTGELFF. Here the CDR3 DNA reads TGTGCTAGTGGTTTGGTACTAGCGGGGTCTTACACCGGGGAGCTGTTTTTT. The whole variable domain, remainder taken from reference TRBV12-5 and TRBJ2-2, is DARVTQTPRHKVTEMGQEVTMRCQPILGHNTVFWYRQTMMQGLELLAYFRNRAPLDDSGMPKDRFSAEMPDATLATLKIQPSEPRDSAVYFCASGLVLAGSYTGELFFGEGSRLTVL.

This clonotype was picked up a small number of times. The chain recombines TRBV7-9 with TRBJ2-7, with no clear D. Trimming left V 6 bases short and J 6 bases short, with 15 bases between. CDR1 is SEHNR, CDR2 FQNEAQ, per germline (reference sequence). This CDR3 has 13 amino acids. The CDR3 loop reads CASRSLRPGEQYF. DNA of the CDR3: TGTGCCAGCAGGTCTCTCCGTCCCGGCGAGCAGTACTTC.

The V and J genes are TRBV27 and TRBJ2-7, with D uncertain. From germline, CDR1 is MNHEY and CDR2 SMNVEV (reference sequence). The V end lost 11 bases, the J end lost 2 bases, and 10 bases lay between the germline ends. The CDR3 sequence is 11 residues long. The CDR3 region has the DNA TGTGCCTCCGTTATAGCCTACGAGCAGTACTTC. As protein: CASVIAYEQYF.

This clonotype was seen only a few times. This rearrangement joins TRBV7-2 to TRBJ1-2, with D possibly being TRBD1 (6 bases). CDR1 and CDR2 from the germline V gene are SGHTA and FQGNSA. The CDR3 loop spans 15 amino acids. Trimming took 4 bases from V and 8 from J, leaving 20 bases between them. The CDR3 loop is CASSSWGLGDRGYTF. The CDR3 coding sequence is TGTGCCAGCAGCTCCTGGGGGCTCGGCGATCGGGGCTACACCTTC.

This clonotype was seen more than once but under ten times. DNA for the CDR3: TGTGCCAGCAGTTTTTTGCGGGGCCGCACAGATACGCAGTATTTT. It specifies CASSFLRGRTDTQYF. The chain couples TRBV12-3 or TRBV12-4 to TRBJ2-3; tentative D call: TRBD2 (6 bases). V lost 3 bases and J lost 1, with 11 bases in between. The CDR3 covers 15 residues.

The V and J genes are TRBV9 and TRBJ2-3; TRBD2 matches at 9 bases. CDR1 and CDR2 (germline): SGDLS, YYNGEE. This CDR3 has 13 amino acids. V shed 7 bases, J shed 3 bases, and the junction held 3 bases outside the gene matches. Written as DNA, the CDR3 is TGTGCCAGCGGACTAGCGCCGACAGATACGCAGTATTTT. This codes for CASGLAPTDTQYF.

The gene calls are TRBV7-2 and TRBJ2-7; no clear D gene. Germline V gene lookup returns CDR1 SGHTA and CDR2 FQGNSA. The CDR3 is made up of 12 amino acids. Trimming removed 4 bases at V and 6 bases at J, with 10 bases between. Written as DNA, the CDR3 is TGTGCCAGCAGCTATCCCGAGCGCGAGCAGTACTTC. It is translated as CASSYPEREQYF. The variable domain in full, completed from reference TRBV7-2 and TRBJ2-7, reads GAGVSQSPSNKVTEKGKDVELRCDPISGHTALYWYRQSLGQGLEFLIYFQGNSAPDKSGLPSDRFSAERTGGSVSTLTIQRTQQEDSAVYLCASSYPEREQYFGPGTRLTVT.

This clonotype was detected only a few times. The chain combines TRBV20-1 with TRBJ2-3, with TRBD2 as a possible D gene (5 bases). The CDR3 totals 16 residues. The V gene lost 5 bases and the J gene lost 3 bases, with 21 bases spanning the gap. CDR1 DFQATT and CDR2 SNEGSKA come from the germline V gene (reference sequence). CDR3 protein: CSAATRQRRGTDTQYF. In nucleotides, the CDR3 is TGCAGTGCTGCTACTCGCCAAAGGCGAGGGACAGATACGCAGTATTTT.

V is TRBV25-1 and J is TRBJ2-5, with unresolved D. This CDR3 is built from 13 residues. V was trimmed by 3 bases and J by 6 bases, leaving 11 bases between them. Germline lookup yields CDR1 MGHDK and CDR2 SYGVNS. The CDR3 sequence: CASSEYGIQTQYF. In DNA, the CDR3 is TGTGCCAGCAGTGAGTACGGCATCCAGACCCAGTACTTC.

The J gene is TRBJ2-5, the V gene TRBV11-2; 9 bases are a match to TRBD2. CDR3 length equals 17 residues. Germline V lookup: CDR1 SGHAT, CDR2 FQNNGV. Trimming took 1 base from V and 6 from J; bases not matched to a gene: 12. The CDR3 reads CASSLVVTSGGGKTQYF. CDR3 nucleotide sequence: TGTGCCAGCAGCTTAGTTGTGACTAGCGGTGGGGGAAAGACCCAGTACTTC.

This clonotype was observed a handful of times. The rearrangement links TRBV20-1 to TRBJ2-1; the D gene is possibly TRBD2 (5 bases). The germline V gene has CDR1 DFQATT and CDR2 SNEGSKA (reference sequence). Trimming removed 0 bases at V and 14 bases at J, with 26 bases between. The CDR3 runs to 16 residues. CDR3 bases: TGCAGTGCTAGAGATGAAGGTAGCCTGCTGAGGGCAATAGAGTTCTTC. Translation gives CSARDEGSLLRAIEFF.

The chain links TRBV7-9 to TRBJ1-1; tentative D call: TRBD1 (6 bases). The V gene lost 5 bases and the J gene lost 3 bases, with 13 bases spanning the gap. The CDR3 runs to 14 residues. The germline V gene encodes CDR1 SEHNR and CDR2 FQNEAQ (reference sequence). CDR3 amino acids: CASSLQGGHTEAFF. CDR3 DNA: TGTGCCAGCAGCCTACAGGGAGGGCACACTGAAGCTTTCTTT.

This clonotype was found a few times. The rearrangement joins TRBV10-3 to TRBJ1-2, with D uncertain. From germline, CDR1 is ENHRY and CDR2 SYGVKD. The CDR3 runs to 13 residues. Trimming removed 4 bases from V and 4 bases from J, with 10 bases in between. The CDR3 nucleotides are TGTGCCATCAGTGCAGTCTCGGGCTATGGCTACACCTTC. It specifies CAISAVSGYGYTF.

The J gene is TRBJ1-6, the V gene TRBV5-1; D gene unclear. CDR1 SGHRS and CDR2 YFSETQ come from the germline V gene. V lost 0 bases, J lost 7 bases, and 8 bases lay in between. The length of the CDR3 is 14 residues. The chain's CDR3 is CASSLVVDNSPLHF. CDR3 coding DNA: TGCGCCAGCAGCTTGGTGGTTGACAATTCACCCCTCCACTTT.

The J gene is TRBJ2-2, the V gene TRBV12-3 or TRBV12-4, with D unclear. Deletions cut 6 bases from V and 4 bases from J, with 6 bases between. The CDR3 has 12 amino acids. CDR3: CASRPTTGELFF. CDR3 coding DNA: TGTGCCAGCAGACCGACCACCGGGGAGCTGTTTTTT.

CDR3 coding DNA: TGTGCCACCAGTGATTCCCAGACAGGGGGTCTCCATGGCTACACCTTC. It encodes CATSDSQTGGLHGYTF. V usage is TRBV24-1 and J usage is TRBJ1-2, with TRBD1 identical over 9 bases. V gave up 2 bases and J gave up 6 bases; unmatched junction bases: 9. The germline V gene has CDR1 KGHDR and CDR2 SFDVKD. This CDR3 spans 16 amino acids.

The chain has TRBV20-1 and TRBJ2-1; D is uncertain. Germline V gene sequence: CDR1 DFQATT, CDR2 SNEGSKA (reference sequence). The CDR3 length is 15 residues. Trimming shortened V by 7 bases and J by 0 bases, and 16 bases separated the two germline ends. The CDR3 is CSVGVRLRSYNEQFF. CDR3 sequence (DNA): TGCAGTGTTGGAGTAAGACTGCGCTCCTACAATGAGCAGTTCTTC.

This clonotype turned up a few times. This chain joins TRBV21-1 and TRBJ1-2. TRBV21-1 is given as a pseudogene. The CDR3 has 12 amino acids. For the CDR3, the DNA is TGTGCCAGCAGCAAGGACTTGTATGGCTACACCTTC. Residues: CASSKDLYGYTF.

This clonotype was detected only a few times. The V and J genes are TRBV5-1 and TRBJ2-1; tentatively, D is TRBD2 (5 bases). This CDR3 region has 15 residues. V dropped 3 bases and J dropped 5 bases, with 15 bases sitting between them. The V gene's germline CDR1 is SGHRS and CDR2 YFSETQ. The CDR3 spells CASSYGLPRDNEQFF. The CDR3 DNA sequence: TGCGCCAGCAGCTACGGACTCCCGAGGGACAATGAGCAGTTCTTC.

The chain has TRBV15 and TRBJ2-5, with 14 bases aligning to TRBD2. Germline assignment: CDR1 LNHNV and CDR2 YYDKDF (reference sequence). V lost 0 bases to trimming and J lost 0 bases; unmatched junction nucleotides: 0. The CDR3 loop spans 17 amino acids. This chain's CDR3 is CATSREGLAGDQETQYF. The CDR3, as DNA: TGTGCCACCAGCAGAGAGGGACTAGCGGGAGACCAAGAGACCCAGTACTTC.

The genes are TRBV10-2 and TRBJ1-4, with D perhaps TRBD1 (5 bases). CDR3 length: 13 residues. The V gene lost 8 bases and the J gene lost 3 bases, with 10 bases spanning the gap. The germline V gene encodes CDR1 WSHSY and CDR2 SAAADI. As DNA, the CDR3 is TGCGCCAGCGCCGGGACTTCTAATGAAAAACTGTTTTTT. This gives the protein CASAGTSNEKLFF.

This clonotype was counted a few times. The chain recombines TRBV29-1 with TRBJ1-1; TRBD1 is a possible D gene (6 bases). The CDR3 covers 15 residues. V lost 0 bases and J 0 bases, leaving 11 bases between the germline ends. Per the germline V gene, CDR1 is SQVTM and CDR2 is ANQGSEA. Here the CDR3 reads CSVEESGAVNTEAFF. In DNA, the CDR3 is TGCAGCGTTGAAGAATCAGGGGCCGTGAACACTGAAGCTTTCTTT.